These 10 T cell receptor beta chains originate from one sample sequenced in a study of B cell selection in AIRE deficiency. Conventional CD4 T cells were sorted as CD4+CD127+ cells. Method: immunoSEQ multiplex PCR; TCRdb's copy keeps in-frame clones and lacks some. This sample has around 20,000 clones, with around 97% found just once. Sequenced sample: conventional CD4+ T cells sorted from PBMCs. The source of these receptors is a human donor with AIRE deficiency.

V usage is TRBV7-2 and J usage is TRBJ2-3, with a weak D call TRBD2 (6 bases). In germline, CDR1 is SGHTA, CDR2 FQGNSA. V lost 2 bases, J lost 2 bases, and 11 bases lay in between. The CDR3 extends over 15 amino acids. The CDR3 nucleotides read TGTGCCAGCAGCTTAAGGAGGGCCTACACAGATACGCAGTATTTT. Its translation is CASSLRRAYTDTQYF. The variable domain in full, with the rest retrieved from reference TRBV7-2 and TRBJ2-3, is GAGVSQSPSNKVTEKGKDVELRCDPISGHTALYWYRQSLGQGLEFLIYFQGNSAPDKSGLPSDRFSAERTGGSVSTLTIQRTQQEDSAVYLCASSLRRAYTDTQYFGPGTRLTVL.

The sample holds one count of this clone. J is TRBJ2-1 and V is TRBV5-4; D tentatively fits TRBD1 or TRBD2 (6 bases each). Germline V gives CDR1 SGHNT, CDR2 YYREEE (reference sequence). V was trimmed by 2 bases and J by 9 bases, leaving 18 bases between them. The CDR3 loop spans 15 amino acids. The chain's CDR3 is CASSFGGLGPSEQFF. Written as DNA, the CDR3 is TGTGCCAGCAGCTTTGGGGGGCTGGGGCCAAGTGAGCAGTTCTTC. Full variable domain (outside the CDR3, taken from reference TRBV5-4 and TRBJ2-1): ETGVTQSPTHLIKTRGQQVTLRCSSQSGHNTVSWYQQALGQGPQFIFQYYREEENGRGNFPPRFSGLQFPNYSSELNVNALELDDSALYLCASSFGGLGPSEQFFGPGTRLTVL.

For the CDR3, the DNA is TGTGCCAGCAGCTTACTAAATCAGCCCCAGCATTTT. Protein sequence: CASSLLNQPQHF. This chain joins TRBV13 and TRBJ1-5; D is undetermined. CDR1 is PRHDT, CDR2 FYEKMQ, per germline (reference sequence). The CDR3 is 12 residues long. Trimming stripped 2 bases from V and 4 bases from J, with 3 bases between.

The chain employs TRBV19 and TRBJ2-1; D is unresolved. Trimming shortened V by 6 bases and J by 6 bases, and 12 bases separated the two germline ends. Germline loops: CDR1 LNHDA, CDR2 SQIVND (reference sequence). The CDR3 runs to 13 residues. Here the CDR3 reads CASRPRLGNEQFF. DNA of the CDR3: TGTGCCAGTAGACCCCGACTCGGCAATGAGCAGTTCTTC.

This sequence joins TRBV6-1 and TRBJ1-4, with 7 bases that match TRBD1. Losses at the gene ends were 2 bases for V and 8 bases for J; bases not matched to a gene: 5. The CDR3 contains 14 residues. The germline V gene has CDR1 MNHNS and CDR2 SASEGT. The CDR3 DNA reads as TGTGCCAGCAGTGAAACGGGACAGAACGAAAAACTGTTTTTT. Protein: CASSETGQNEKLFF.

The chain is built from TRBV6-5 and TRBJ2-3; either TRBD1 or TRBD2 may fit D (5 bases each). V gave up 8 bases and J gave up 1 base, with 10 bases separating them. CDR1 MNHEY and CDR2 SVGAGI come from the germline V gene. The CDR3 loop spans 13 amino acids. The CDR3 DNA follows: TGTGCCAGCCTCGGGACGGGCACAGATACGCAGTATTTT. Protein: CASLGTGTDTQYF.

The rearrangement links TRBV2 to TRBJ2-4, with 12 bases matching TRBD2. CDR1 is SNHLY, CDR2 FYNNEI, per germline. The J segment lost 6 bases and the V segment lost 1 base, leaving 1 base of the junction unmatched. The CDR3 contains 15 residues. The CDR3 DNA follows: TGTGCCAGCAGTGAAGAACTAGCGGGAGGAAACATTCAGTACTTC. Translating gives CASSEELAGGNIQYF. Full variable domain (rest looked up from reference TRBV2 and TRBJ2-4): EPEVTQTPSHQVTQMGQEVILRCVPISNHLYFYWYRQILGQKVEFLVSFYNNEISEKSEIFDDQFSVERPDGSNFTLKIRSTKLEDSAMYFCASSEELAGGNIQYFGAGTRLSVL.

The chain links TRBV5-1 to TRBJ2-5; TRBD2 matches 8 bases. With V trimmed by 0 bases and J by 3 bases, 1 base remained unmatched. In germline, CDR1 is SGHRS, CDR2 YFSETQ. This CDR3 has 14 residues. CDR3 sequence: CASSLGSGEETQYF. CDR3 bases: TGCGCCAGCAGCTTGGGTAGCGGGGAAGAGACCCAGTACTTC.

The chain employs TRBV7-8 and TRBJ2-3; D gene unclear. The CDR3 totals 14 residues. Germline V CDR1 and CDR2: SGHVS, FQNEAQ. V was shortened by 1 base and J by 1 base, with 6 bases between the two germline ends. The CDR3 loop is CASSLVRGTDTQYF. The DNA of the CDR3 is TGTGCCAGCAGCTTAGTAAGGGGCACAGATACGCAGTATTTT.

The CDR3 coding sequence is TGCAGCGTTTATTACAGCAGCAATGAAAAACTGTTTTTT. It codes for CSVYYSSNEKLFF. The chain carries TRBV29-1 and TRBJ1-4; D is undetermined. Per germline, CDR1 SQVTM and CDR2 ANQGSEA. Between the trimmed V and J ends, which lost 5 bases and 5 bases, there was a span of 12 bases. The length of the CDR3 is 13 residues.